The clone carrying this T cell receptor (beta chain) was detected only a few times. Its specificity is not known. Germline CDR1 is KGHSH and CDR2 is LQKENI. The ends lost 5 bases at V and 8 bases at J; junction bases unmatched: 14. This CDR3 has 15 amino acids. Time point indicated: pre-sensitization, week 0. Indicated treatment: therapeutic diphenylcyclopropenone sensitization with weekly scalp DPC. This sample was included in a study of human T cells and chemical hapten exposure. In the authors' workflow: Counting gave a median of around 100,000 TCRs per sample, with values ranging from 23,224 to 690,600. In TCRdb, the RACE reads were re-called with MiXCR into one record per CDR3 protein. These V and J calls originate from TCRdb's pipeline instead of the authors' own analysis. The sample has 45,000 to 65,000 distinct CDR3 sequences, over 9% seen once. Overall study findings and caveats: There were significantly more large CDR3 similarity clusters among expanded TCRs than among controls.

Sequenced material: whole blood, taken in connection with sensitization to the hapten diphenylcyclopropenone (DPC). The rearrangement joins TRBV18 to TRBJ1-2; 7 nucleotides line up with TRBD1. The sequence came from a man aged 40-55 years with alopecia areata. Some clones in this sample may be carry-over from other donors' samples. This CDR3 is CASSYTTHRGFGYTF. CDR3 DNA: TGTGCCAGCTCATATACCACCCACAGGGGATTCGGCTACACCTTC.